This T cell receptor (beta chain) was sequenced for a study of blood T cell repertoires in COVID-19. About the study: Collection of acute and convalescent COVID-19 samples took place in the United States, Italy and Spain. T cells, B-cell-depleted T cells, or PBMCs provided the cDNA or gDNA that served as material.

Germline CDR1 SSHAT, CDR2 FNYEAQ (reference sequence). The V end lost 3 bases, the J end lost 2 bases, and 14 bases lay between the germline ends. This CDR3 comprises 16 residues. In the authors' methods: Researchers report that nucleated cell counts were estimated from reference gene primer amplification. TCRdb's table, derived via immunoSEQ multiplex PCR, lists solely in-frame clones and lacks some. V and J calls and clone size are given by that table; D and trimming were obtained from the DNA. The sample has some 270,000 clones, over 80% seen once. V gene TRBV7-7 combines with J gene TRBJ1-5; D is perhaps TRBD1 (5 bases). What was sequenced was peripheral blood. This TCR was recovered from a woman in her thirties or forties who had recovered from COVID-19. The CDR3 reads CASSLARGGGNQPQHF. DNA for the CDR3: TGTGCCAGCAGCTTGGCCCGGGGAGGGGGCAATCAGCCCCAGCATTTT.